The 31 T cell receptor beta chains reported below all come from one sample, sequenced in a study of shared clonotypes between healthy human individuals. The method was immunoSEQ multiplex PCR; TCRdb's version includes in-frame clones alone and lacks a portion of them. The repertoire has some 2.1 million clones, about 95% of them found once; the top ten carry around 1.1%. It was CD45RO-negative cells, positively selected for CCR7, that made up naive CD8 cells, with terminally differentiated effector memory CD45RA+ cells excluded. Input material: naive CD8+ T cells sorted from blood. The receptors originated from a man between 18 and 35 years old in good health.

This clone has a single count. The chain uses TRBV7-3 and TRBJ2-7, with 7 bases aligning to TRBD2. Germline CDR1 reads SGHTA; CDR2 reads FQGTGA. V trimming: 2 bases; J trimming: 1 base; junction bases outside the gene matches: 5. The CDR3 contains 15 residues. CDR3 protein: CASSLLRDYSYEQYF. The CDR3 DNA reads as TGTGCCAGCAGCTTACTAAGGGACTATTCCTACGAGCAGTACTTC.

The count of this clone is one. CDR3 DNA sequence: TGTGCCAGCAGCGTAGATGGGGGCAACGAGCAGTACTTC. Its protein product is CASSVDGGNEQYF. The chain joins TRBV9 to TRBJ2-7, with a weak D call TRBD1 (6 bases). V lost 0 bases and J lost 5, with 9 bases in between. CDR1 and CDR2 (germline): SGDLS, YYNGEE. The length of the CDR3 is 13 residues.

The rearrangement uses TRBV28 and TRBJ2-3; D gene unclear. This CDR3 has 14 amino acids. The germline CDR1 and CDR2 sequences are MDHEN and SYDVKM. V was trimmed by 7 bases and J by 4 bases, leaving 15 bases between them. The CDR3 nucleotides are TGTGCCAGCAAAACCCCCGGCGGTCCAGATACGCAGTATTTT. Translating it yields CASKTPGGPDTQYF.

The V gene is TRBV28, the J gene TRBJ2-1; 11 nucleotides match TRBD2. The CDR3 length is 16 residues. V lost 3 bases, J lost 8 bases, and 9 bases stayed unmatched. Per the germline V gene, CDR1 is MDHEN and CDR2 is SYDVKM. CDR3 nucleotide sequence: TGTGCCAGCAGTTTGGTACTAGCGGGAGCCTCGGATGAGCAGTTCTTC. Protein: CASSLVLAGASDEQFF.

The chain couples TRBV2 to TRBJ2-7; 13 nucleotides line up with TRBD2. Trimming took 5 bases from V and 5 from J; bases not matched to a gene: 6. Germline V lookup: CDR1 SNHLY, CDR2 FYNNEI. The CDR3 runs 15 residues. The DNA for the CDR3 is TGTGCCAGCAGTCCGGGACTAGCGGGAATAAACGAGCAGTACTTC. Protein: CASSPGLAGINEQYF.

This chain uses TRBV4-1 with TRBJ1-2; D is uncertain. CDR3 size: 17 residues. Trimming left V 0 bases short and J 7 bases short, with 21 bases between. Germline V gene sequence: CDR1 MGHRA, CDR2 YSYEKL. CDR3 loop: CASSQDGSSGRSAGYTF. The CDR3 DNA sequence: TGCGCCAGCAGCCAAGATGGGTCATCCGGCCGGAGCGCTGGCTACACCTTC.

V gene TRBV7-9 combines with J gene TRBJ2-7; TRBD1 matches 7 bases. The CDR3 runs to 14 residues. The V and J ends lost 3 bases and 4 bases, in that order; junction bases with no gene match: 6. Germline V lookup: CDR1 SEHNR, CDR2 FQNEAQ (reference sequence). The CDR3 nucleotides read TGTGCCAGCAGCTTCGGGACAGCCAGTTACGAGCAGTACTTC. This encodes CASSFGTASYEQYF.

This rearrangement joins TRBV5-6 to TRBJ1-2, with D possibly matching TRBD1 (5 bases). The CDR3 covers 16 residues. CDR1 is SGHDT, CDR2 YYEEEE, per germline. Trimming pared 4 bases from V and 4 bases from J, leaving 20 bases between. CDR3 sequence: CASSPLQGAPTYGYTF. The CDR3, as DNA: TGTGCCAGCAGCCCCCTTCAGGGCGCCCCCACCTATGGCTACACCTTC.

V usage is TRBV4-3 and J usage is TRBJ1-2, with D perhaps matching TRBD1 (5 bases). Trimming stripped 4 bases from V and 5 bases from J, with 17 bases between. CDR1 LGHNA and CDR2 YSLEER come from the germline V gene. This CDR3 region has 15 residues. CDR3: CASSLYRVDSYGYTF. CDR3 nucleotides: TGCGCCAGCAGCCTTTATCGCGTCGACAGTTATGGCTACACCTTC.

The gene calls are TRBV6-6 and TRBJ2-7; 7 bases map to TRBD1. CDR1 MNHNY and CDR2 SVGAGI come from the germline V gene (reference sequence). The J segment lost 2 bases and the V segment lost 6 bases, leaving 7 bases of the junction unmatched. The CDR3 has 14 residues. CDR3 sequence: CASSPRQGPYEQYF. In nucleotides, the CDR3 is TGTGCCAGCAGCCCAAGACAGGGACCCTACGAGCAGTACTTC.

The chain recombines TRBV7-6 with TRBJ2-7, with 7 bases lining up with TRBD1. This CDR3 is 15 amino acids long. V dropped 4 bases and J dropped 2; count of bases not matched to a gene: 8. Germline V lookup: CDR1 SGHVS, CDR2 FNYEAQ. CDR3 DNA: TGTGCCAGCAGCTCCGGGACAGAATTAACCTACGAGCAGTACTTC. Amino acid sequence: CASSSGTELTYEQYF.

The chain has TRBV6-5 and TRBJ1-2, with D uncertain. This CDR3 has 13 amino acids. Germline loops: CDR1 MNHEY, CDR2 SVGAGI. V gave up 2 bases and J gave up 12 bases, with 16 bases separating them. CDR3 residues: CASSYGVGITNTF. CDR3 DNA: TGTGCCAGCAGTTACGGAGTCGGAATAACTAACACCTTC.

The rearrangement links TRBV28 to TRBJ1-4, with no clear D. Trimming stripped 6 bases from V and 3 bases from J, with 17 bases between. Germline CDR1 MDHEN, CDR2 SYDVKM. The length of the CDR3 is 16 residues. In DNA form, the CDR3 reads TGTGCCAGCAGCCCCCTCCTTAAAGGCGCTAATGAAAAACTGTTTTTT. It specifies CASSPLLKGANEKLFF.

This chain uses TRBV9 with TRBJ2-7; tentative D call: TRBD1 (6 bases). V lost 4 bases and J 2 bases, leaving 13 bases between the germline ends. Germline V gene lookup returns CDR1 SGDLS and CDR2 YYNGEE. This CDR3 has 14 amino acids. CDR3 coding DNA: TGTGCCAGCAGCTCAGGGGATTCTCCCTACGAGCAGTACTTC. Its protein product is CASSSGDSPYEQYF.

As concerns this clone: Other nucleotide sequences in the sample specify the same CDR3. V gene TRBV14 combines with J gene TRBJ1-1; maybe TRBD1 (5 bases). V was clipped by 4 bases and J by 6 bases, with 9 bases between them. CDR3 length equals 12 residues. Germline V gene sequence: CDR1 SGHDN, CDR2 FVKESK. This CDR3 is CASSPGGAEAFF. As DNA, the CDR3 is TGTGCCAGCAGCCCCGGGGGGGCTGAAGCTTTCTTT.

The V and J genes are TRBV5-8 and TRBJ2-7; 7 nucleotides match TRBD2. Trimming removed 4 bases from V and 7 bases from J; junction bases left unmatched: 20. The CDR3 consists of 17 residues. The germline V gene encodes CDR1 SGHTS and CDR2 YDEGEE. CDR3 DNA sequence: TGTGCCAGCAGCAACAAATGGGCTAGCGGCTTATACCAGGAGCAGTACTTC. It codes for CASSNKWASGLYQEQYF.

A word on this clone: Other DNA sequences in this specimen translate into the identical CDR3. The CDR3 nucleotides read TGTGCCAGTAGTATAGGTACAGGGCTAAACACTGAAGCTTTCTTT. Protein: CASSIGTGLNTEAFF. The rearrangement joins TRBV19 to TRBJ1-1, with D maybe TRBD1 (6 bases). Trimming stripped 1 base from V and 2 bases from J, with 11 bases between. This CDR3 region has 15 residues. Germline V CDR1 and CDR2: LNHDA, SQIVND (reference sequence). Drawing the rest from reference TRBV19 and TRBJ1-1, the complete variable domain is DGGITQSPKYLFRKEGQNVTLSCEQNLNHDAMYWYRQDPGQGLRLIYYSQIVNDFQKGDIAEGYSVSREKKESFPLTVTSAQKNPTAFYLCASSIGTGLNTEAFFGQGTRLTVV.

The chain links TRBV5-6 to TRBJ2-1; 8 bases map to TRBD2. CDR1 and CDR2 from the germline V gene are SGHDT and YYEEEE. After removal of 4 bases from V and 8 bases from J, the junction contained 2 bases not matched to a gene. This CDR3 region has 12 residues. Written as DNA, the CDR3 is TGTGCCAGCAGCCCGGGAGGGGATGAGCAGTTCTTC. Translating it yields CASSPGGDEQFF.

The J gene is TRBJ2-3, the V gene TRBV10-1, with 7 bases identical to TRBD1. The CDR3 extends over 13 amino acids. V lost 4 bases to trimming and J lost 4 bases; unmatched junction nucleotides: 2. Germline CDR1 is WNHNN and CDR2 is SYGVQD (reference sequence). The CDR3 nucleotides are TGCGCCAGCAGTGGACAGGGTGCAGATACGCAGTATTTT. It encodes CASSGQGADTQYF.

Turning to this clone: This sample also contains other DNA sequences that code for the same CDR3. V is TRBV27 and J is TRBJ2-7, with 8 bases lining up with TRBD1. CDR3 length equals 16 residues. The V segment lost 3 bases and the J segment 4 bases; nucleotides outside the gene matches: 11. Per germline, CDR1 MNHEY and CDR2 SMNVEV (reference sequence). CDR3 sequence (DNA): TGTGCCAGCAGTTTGTCTGCCGGGACAGGAAGTTACGAGCAGTACTTC. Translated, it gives CASSLSAGTGSYEQYF.

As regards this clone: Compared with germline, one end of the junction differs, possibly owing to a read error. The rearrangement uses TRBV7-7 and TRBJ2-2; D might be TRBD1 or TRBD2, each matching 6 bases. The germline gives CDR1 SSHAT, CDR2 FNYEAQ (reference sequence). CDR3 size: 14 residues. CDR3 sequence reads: CASSPSEGAGELFF. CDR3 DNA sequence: TGTGCTAGCAGCCCCTCGGAGGGGGCCGGGGAGCTGTTTTTT.

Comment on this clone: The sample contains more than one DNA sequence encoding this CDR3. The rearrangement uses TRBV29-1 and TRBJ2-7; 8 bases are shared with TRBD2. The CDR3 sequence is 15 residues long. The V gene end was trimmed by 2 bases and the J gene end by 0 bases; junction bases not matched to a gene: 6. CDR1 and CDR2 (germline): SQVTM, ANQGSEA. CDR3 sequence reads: CSVESSGTSSYEQYF. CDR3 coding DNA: TGCAGCGTTGAATCCTCCGGGACTAGCTCCTACGAGCAGTACTTC.

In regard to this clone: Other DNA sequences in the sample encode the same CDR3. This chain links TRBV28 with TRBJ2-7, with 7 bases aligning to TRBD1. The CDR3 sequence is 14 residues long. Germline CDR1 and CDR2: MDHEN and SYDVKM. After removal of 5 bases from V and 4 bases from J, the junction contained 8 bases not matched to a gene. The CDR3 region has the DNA TGTGCCAGCAGTCAGACCGGGACAGCTTACGAGCAGTACTTC. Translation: CASSQTGTAYEQYF.

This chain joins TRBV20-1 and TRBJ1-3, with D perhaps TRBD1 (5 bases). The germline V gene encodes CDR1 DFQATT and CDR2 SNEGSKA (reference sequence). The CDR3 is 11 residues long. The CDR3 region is CLNRYRNTIYF. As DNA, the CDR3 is TGCCTTAACAGGTATCGAAACACCATATATTTT.

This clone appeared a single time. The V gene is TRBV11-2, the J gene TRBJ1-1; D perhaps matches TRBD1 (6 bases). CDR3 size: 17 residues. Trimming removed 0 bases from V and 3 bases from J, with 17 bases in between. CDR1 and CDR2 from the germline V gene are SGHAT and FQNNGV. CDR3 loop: CASSLEPPGAGDTEAFF. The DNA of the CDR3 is TGTGCCAGCAGCTTAGAACCCCCTGGGGCAGGGGACACTGAAGCTTTCTTT.

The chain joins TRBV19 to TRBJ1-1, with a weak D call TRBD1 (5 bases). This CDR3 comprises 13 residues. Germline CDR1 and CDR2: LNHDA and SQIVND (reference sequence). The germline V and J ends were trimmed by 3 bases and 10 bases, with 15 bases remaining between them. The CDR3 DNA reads TGTGCCAGTAGTATTCGGCCGTCCGGGGGAGCTTTCTTT. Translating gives CASSIRPSGGAFF.

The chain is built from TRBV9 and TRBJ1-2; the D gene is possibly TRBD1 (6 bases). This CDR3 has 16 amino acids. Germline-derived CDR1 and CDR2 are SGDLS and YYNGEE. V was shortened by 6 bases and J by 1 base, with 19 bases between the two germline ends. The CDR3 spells CASNGGPQQLNYGYTF. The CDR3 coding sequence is TGTGCCAGCAACGGGGGCCCTCAACAGCTTAACTATGGCTACACCTTC.

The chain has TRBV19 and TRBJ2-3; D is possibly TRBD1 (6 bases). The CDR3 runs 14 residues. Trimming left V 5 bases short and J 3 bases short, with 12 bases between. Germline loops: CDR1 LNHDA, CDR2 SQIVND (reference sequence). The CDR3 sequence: CASSVLQGTDTQYF. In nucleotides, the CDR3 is TGTGCCAGTAGTGTCCTACAGGGTACAGATACGCAGTATTTT.

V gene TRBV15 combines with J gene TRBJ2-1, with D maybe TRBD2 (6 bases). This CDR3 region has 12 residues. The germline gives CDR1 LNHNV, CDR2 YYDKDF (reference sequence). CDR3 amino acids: CASGRTYNEQFF. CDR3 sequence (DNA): TGTGCAAGCGGGCGCACCTACAATGAGCAGTTCTTC.

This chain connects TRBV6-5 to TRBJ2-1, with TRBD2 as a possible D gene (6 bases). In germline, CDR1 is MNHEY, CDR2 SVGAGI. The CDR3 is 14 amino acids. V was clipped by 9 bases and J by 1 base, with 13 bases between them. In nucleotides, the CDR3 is TGTGCCAGTTCCCCGGGGGAATCCTACAATGAGCAGTTCTTC. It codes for CASSPGESYNEQFF.

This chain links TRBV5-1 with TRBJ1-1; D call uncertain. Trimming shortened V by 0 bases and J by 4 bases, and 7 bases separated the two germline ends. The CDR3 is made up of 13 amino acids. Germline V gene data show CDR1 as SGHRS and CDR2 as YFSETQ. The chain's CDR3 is CASSLERVTEAFF. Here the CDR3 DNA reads TGCGCCAGCAGCTTGGAACGGGTCACTGAAGCTTTCTTT.